This TCR beta chain was found in a study of beta chain features in type 1 diabetes. Across the whole study: Sorted cells examined across all samples numbered around 110,000,000. Regarding the study as a whole: Naive, central memory and regulatory TCRB repertoires appeared more similar among patients than healthy donors. For Type 1 diabetes patients, all four CD4+ subsets carried TCRB CDR3s that were moderately but significantly shorter.

Sorting of CD4+ naive, central memory, regulatory and stem cell-like memory cells was performed via CD45RO/CCR7/CD25/CD127/CD95/CD27. V was pared by 5 bases and J by 5 bases, with 2 bases of the junction left unmatched. There are 13 residues in the CDR3. CDR1 and CDR2 (germline): SEHNR, FQNEAQ (reference sequence). Every isolated RNA sample was fully reverse transcribed, so sequencing captured expressed TCRB transcripts. The data were produced by immunoSEQ multiplex PCR, yet TCRdb's version contains in-frame clones alone and is incomplete. The sample holds about 47,000 clones, roughly 40% seen once. This clone was observed a few times. Its specificity is not known.

The sequence derives from a man aged 30 to 45 with type 1 diabetes. The chain recombines TRBV7-9 with TRBJ2-7; 11 nucleotides line up with TRBD1. Specimen: stem cell memory CD4+ T cells from blood. The CDR3 DNA sequence: TGTGCCAGCAGCCGGACAGGGGGCGACGAGCAGTACTTC. The encoded protein is CASSRTGGDEQYF.